What follows are 29 T cell receptor beta chains derived from one specimen sequenced in a study of PD-1 blockade in classical Hodgkin lymphoma. Time point in this sample: cycle 4 day 1 (C4D1), after 5 to 7 weeks of nivolumab. After autologous stem cell transplantation all patients relapsed, and prior brentuximab vedotin exposure differed between cohorts. The protocol was immunoSEQ multiplex PCR, while the TCRdb copy is restricted to in-frame clones and leaves out a portion. The repertoire holds roughly 96,000 clones, about 93% seen once, with roughly 2% in the top ten. The sample consisted of peripheral blood mononuclear cells (PBMCs), taken before the fourth cycle of nivolumab. Source of these receptors: a human donor with classical Hodgkin lymphoma.

This clone was found a few times. The V gene is TRBV30, the J gene TRBJ1-1; 8 bases are a match to TRBD1. This CDR3 has 12 residues. CDR1 and CDR2 (germline): GTSNPN, SVGIG (reference sequence). V trimming: 5 bases; J trimming: 6 bases; junction bases outside the gene matches: 5. CDR3 in amino acids: CAWQYRGAEAFF. CDR3 DNA sequence: TGTGCCTGGCAATACAGGGGGGCTGAAGCTTTCTTT.

In nucleotides, the CDR3 is TGTGCCAGCAGCTTGGATCGAGGGGGCGGGACAAAATACAATGAGCAGTTCTTC. Protein product: CASSLDRGGGTKYNEQFF. This rearrangement joins TRBV7-3 to TRBJ2-1; D possibly corresponds to TRBD1 (7 bases). From germline, CDR1 is SGHTA and CDR2 FQGTGA. The CDR3 spans 18 residues. The V end was cut by 3 bases, the J end by 4 bases, with 22 bases between.

The chain recombines TRBV5-6 with TRBJ1-2; D possibly corresponds to TRBD1 (5 bases). Germline V gene lookup returns CDR1 SGHDT and CDR2 YYEEEE. V gave up 1 base and J gave up 4 bases, with 17 bases separating them. The CDR3 totals 16 residues. The CDR3 nucleotides read TGTGCCAGCAGCTTGTATTTCAAAGGGGCAGGCTATGGCTACACCTTC. Amino acids: CASSLYFKGAGYGYTF.

The CDR3: CSVEEGEPVLSTDTQYF. CDR3 nucleotides: TGCAGCGTTGAAGAAGGAGAGCCCGTCCTTAGCACAGATACGCAGTATTTT. The chain employs TRBV29-1 and TRBJ2-3; D is unclear. With 0 bases removed from V and 0 bases from J, the gap between germline ends came to 16 bases. In germline, CDR1 is SQVTM, CDR2 ANQGSEA. CDR3 length: 17 residues.

In its sample, this clone was seen a few times. Its ends do not fully match the called genes, so a read error is possible. The chain carries TRBV7-7 and TRBJ1-1, with no clear D. There are 13 residues in the CDR3. Germline V lookup: CDR1 SSHAT, CDR2 FNYEAQ (reference sequence). This CDR3 reads CASSIDSGTEAFF. CDR3 in DNA: TGTGCTAGCAGCATAGATAGTGGCACTGAAGCTTTCTTT.

This sequence joins TRBV2 and TRBJ2-7; 9 positions match TRBD1. V lost 6 bases, J lost 0 bases, and 6 bases stayed unmatched. Per germline, CDR1 SNHLY and CDR2 FYNNEI. There are 15 residues in the CDR3. CDR3 sequence: CASRGQGISSYEQYF. Written as DNA, the CDR3 is TGTGCCAGCAGAGGACAGGGGATAAGCTCCTACGAGCAGTACTTC.

This sequence joins TRBV5-1 and TRBJ2-5; 9 bases map to TRBD1. This CDR3 contains 16 residues. Germline V CDR1 and CDR2: SGHRS, YFSETQ. The V gene end was trimmed by 4 bases and the J gene end by 3 bases; junction bases not matched to a gene: 10. CDR3 sequence reads: CASSPGGQGREETQYF. CDR3 DNA: TGCGCCAGCAGCCCGGGAGGACAGGGGAGAGAAGAGACCCAGTACTTC.

Remarks on this clone: This same CDR3 is encoded by further DNA sequences in the sample. CDR3 sequence reads: CAWSASSYEQYF. The CDR3 DNA follows: TGTGCCTGGAGTGCGAGCTCCTACGAGCAGTACTTC. The genes are TRBV30 and TRBJ2-7; D not resolved. Trimming left V 1 base short and J 0 bases short, with 4 bases between. The CDR3 runs to 12 residues. Per the germline V gene, CDR1 is GTSNPN and CDR2 is SVGIG (reference sequence).

Notes on this clone: The identical CDR3 is also encoded by other nucleotide sequences in the sample. The chain is built from TRBV6-5 and TRBJ2-7, with D perhaps given as TRBD1 or TRBD2 (5 bases each). Trimming shortened V by 5 bases and J by 4 bases, and 9 bases separated the two germline ends. The CDR3 sequence is 12 residues long. From germline, CDR1 is MNHEY and CDR2 SVGAGI. This chain's CDR3 is CASSRDGYEQYF. CDR3 in DNA: TGTGCCAGCAGTCGGGACGGATACGAGCAGTACTTC.

The rearrangement uses TRBV28 and TRBJ2-4, with unresolved D. The CDR3 contains 13 residues. In germline, CDR1 is MDHEN, CDR2 SYDVKM. Between the trimmed V and J ends, which lost 5 bases and 7 bases, there was a span of 12 bases. CDR3 nucleotide sequence: TGTGCCAGCAGTCGACCAAGCGTCAACATTCAGTACTTC. Translating gives CASSRPSVNIQYF.

The chain recombines TRBV27 with TRBJ2-7, with TRBD1 matching over 11 bases. The germline gives CDR1 MNHEY, CDR2 SMNVEV (reference sequence). This CDR3 has 14 amino acids. V lost 5 bases and J lost 4; bases outside the gene matches: 4. In nucleotides, the CDR3 is TGTGCCAGCAGTGATGGACAGGGGGCTTACGAGCAGTACTTC. It codes for CASSDGQGAYEQYF.

The chain links TRBV27 to TRBJ2-7; the D is unclear. V was trimmed by 0 bases and J by 1 base, leaving 7 bases between them. CDR1 and CDR2 from the germline V gene are MNHEY and SMNVEV (reference sequence). The CDR3 is made up of 14 amino acids. CDR3 amino acids: CASSLSRRSYEQYF. In nucleotides, the CDR3 is TGTGCCAGCAGTTTATCGAGACGGTCCTACGAGCAGTACTTC.

J is TRBJ2-7 and V is TRBV5-1; D gene uncertain. V gave up 0 bases and J gave up 0 bases, with 10 bases separating them. The CDR3 contains 15 residues. CDR1 and CDR2 from the germline V gene are SGHRS and YFSETQ. For the CDR3, the DNA is TGCGCCAGCAGCTTGGACCTTCGAAACTCCTACGAGCAGTACTTC. Translation gives CASSLDLRNSYEQYF.

The V gene is TRBV28, the J gene TRBJ2-1; D not certain. Germline CDR1 is MDHEN and CDR2 is SYDVKM. CDR3 length: 12 amino acids. V lost 2 bases, J lost 6 bases, and 5 bases lay in between. CDR3 sequence: CASSLVVNEQFF. The CDR3, as DNA: TGTGCCAGCAGTTTAGTAGTCAATGAGCAGTTCTTC.

This clone was observed a few times. This chain joins TRBV7-6 and TRBJ2-1; 9 bases are a match to TRBD2. The CDR3 consists of 16 residues. Germline V lookup: CDR1 SGHVS, CDR2 FNYEAQ. The V and J ends lost 1 base and 8 bases, in that order; junction bases with no gene match: 9. In nucleotides, the CDR3 is TGTGCCAGCAGCTTAGTCTGGCGGGAGGGCTTAGATGAGCAGTTCTTC. It yields the protein CASSLVWREGLDEQFF.

The chain recombines TRBV7-6 with TRBJ1-2; TRBD1 agrees at 10 bases. V lost 5 bases to trimming and J lost 8 bases; unmatched junction nucleotides: 11. The CDR3 loop spans 15 amino acids. Germline V gene data show CDR1 as SGHVS and CDR2 as FNYEAQ. The CDR3 protein is CASSLTGTGVGGYTF. The CDR3 DNA reads as TGTGCCAGCAGCCTGACCGGGACAGGGGTCGGAGGCTACACCTTC.

The chain has TRBV27 and TRBJ1-5; tentative D call: TRBD1 (5 bases). CDR1 and CDR2 from the germline V gene are MNHEY and SMNVEV (reference sequence). Trimming removed 0 bases at V and 6 bases at J, with 18 bases between. The CDR3 spans 17 residues. The CDR3 DNA is TGTGCCAGCAGTTTATCGAGTTTCCAGGGTGTTCGTCAGCCCCAGCATTTT. Amino acids: CASSLSSFQGVRQPQHF.

Turning to this clone: The conserved phenylalanine or tryptophan is not found at the CDR3 terminus, so this likely reflects a read error. The DNA is left out, because the CDR3 cannot be placed on it with certainty; the CDR3 is given as TCRdb lists it. V gene TRBV3-1 (or the pseudogene TRBV3-2) combines with J gene TRBJ2-3. The CDR3 length is 9 residues, termini included. Looked up from germline, CDR1 is LGHDT and CDR2 is YNNKEL (reference sequence). CDR3: CASSRDRRI.

This sequence joins TRBV18 and TRBJ2-7; TRBD1 matches at 9 bases. This CDR3 has 16 amino acids. V lost 3 bases to trimming and J lost 2 bases; unmatched junction nucleotides: 8. The germline gives CDR1 KGHSH, CDR2 LQKENI. The CDR3 protein is CASSPIGTGNPYEQYF. DNA for the CDR3: TGTGCCAGCTCACCGATAGGGACAGGGAATCCCTACGAGCAGTACTTC.

The chain joins TRBV27 to TRBJ2-7; 9 bases map to TRBD2. Per the germline V gene, CDR1 is MNHEY and CDR2 is SMNVEV (reference sequence). Unmatched junction bases numbered 6, after V lost 6 bases and J lost 3 bases. The CDR3 is made up of 14 amino acids. DNA for the CDR3: TGTGCCAGCAGCGCTAGCGGGATTAGCTACGAGCAGTACTTC. It is translated as CASSASGISYEQYF.

J is TRBJ1-5 and V is TRBV11-2, with D possibly matching TRBD1 (5 bases). Germline V lookup: CDR1 SGHAT, CDR2 FQNNGV. Trimming took 5 bases from V and 2 from J, leaving 13 bases between them. CDR3 size: 15 residues. CDR3 in amino acids: CASSPGGMGNQPQHF. The CDR3 DNA follows: TGTGCCAGCAGCCCCGGGGGAATGGGCAATCAGCCCCAGCATTTT.

This chain links TRBV27 with TRBJ1-1, with D possibly being TRBD1 (6 bases). V lost 5 bases, J lost 10 bases, and 14 bases lay in between. The CDR3 runs 12 residues. In germline, CDR1 is MNHEY, CDR2 SMNVEV (reference sequence). CDR3: CASSPWGGAAFF. In DNA form, the CDR3 reads TGTGCCAGCAGTCCCTGGGGGGGCGCAGCTTTCTTT.

The chain has TRBV6-7 and TRBJ2-6; D is undetermined. TRBV6-7 is an ORF, and what it does is uncertain. V was cut by 5 bases and J by 5 bases, with 13 bases left in between. The CDR3 extends over 15 amino acids. CDR3 region: CASSNLQSRANVLTF. Here the CDR3 DNA reads TGTGCCAGCAGTAATTTACAAAGTCGGGCCAACGTCCTGACTTTC.

The chain is built from TRBV28 and TRBJ1-1; D is ambiguous. Germline lookup yields CDR1 MDHEN and CDR2 SYDVKM. The CDR3 totals 11 residues. Trimming pared 8 bases from V and 3 bases from J, leaving 7 bases between. The CDR3 loop reads CASGAYTEAFF. CDR3 bases: TGTGCCAGCGGTGCTTACACTGAAGCTTTCTTT.

This chain uses TRBV19 with TRBJ2-3, with TRBD1 identical over 9 bases. CDR1 and CDR2 from the germline V gene are LNHDA and SQIVND (reference sequence). This CDR3 contains 16 residues. V lost 4 bases and J lost 1; bases outside the gene matches: 6. The CDR3 protein is CASSTPRTGGTDTQYF. CDR3 DNA: TGTGCCAGTAGTACGCCCCGGACAGGGGGCACAGATACGCAGTATTTT.

This clone was seen once. The V call is TRBV2, the J call TRBJ2-2; tentative D call: TRBD1 (6 bases). Trimming shortened V by 3 bases and J by 0 bases, and 8 bases separated the two germline ends. This CDR3 contains 15 residues. CDR1 and CDR2 (germline): SNHLY, FYNNEI. The CDR3 DNA reads as TGTGCCAGCAGTGAGGACAGTCCGAACACCGGGGAGCTGTTTTTT. This encodes CASSEDSPNTGELFF. Drawing the rest from reference TRBV2 and TRBJ2-2, the complete variable domain is EPEVTQTPSHQVTQMGQEVILRCVPISNHLYFYWYRQILGQKVEFLVSFYNNEISEKSEIFDDQFSVERPDGSNFTLKIRSTKLEDSAMYFCASSEDSPNTGELFFGEGSRLTVL.

The chain employs TRBV7-6 and TRBJ2-1; D gene uncertain. There are 16 residues in the CDR3. The V end was cut by 2 bases, the J end by 7 bases, with 18 bases between. The V gene's germline CDR1 is SGHVS and CDR2 FNYEAQ. The CDR3 DNA follows: TGTGCCAGCAGCTTATTTCGCACATCCACTGGAAATGAGCAGTTCTTC. Protein sequence: CASSLFRTSTGNEQFF.

The rearrangement joins TRBV7-2 to TRBJ2-1; a weak D match, TRBD1 (6 bases). CDR3 length: 14 amino acids. Per the germline V gene, CDR1 is SGHTA and CDR2 is FQGNSA. V was pared by 5 bases and J by 6 bases, with 14 bases between. This CDR3 reads CASSVTGQLNEQFF. As DNA, the CDR3 is TGTGCCAGCAGCGTAACGGGACAACTCAATGAGCAGTTCTTC.

Here the CDR3 DNA reads TGTGCCAGCAGATTTGGAGACAGAGTAGGGTACGAGCAGTACTTC. It codes for CASRFGDRVGYEQYF. This chain uses TRBV28 with TRBJ2-7, with D maybe TRBD1 (5 bases). Per the germline V gene, CDR1 is MDHEN and CDR2 is SYDVKM. This CDR3 comprises 15 residues. V lost 6 bases to trimming and J lost 4 bases, with 19 bases between them.